The sequence of this T cell receptor (beta chain) was determined in a study of cytomegalovirus exposure and HLA in healthy donors. Germline CDR1 is SGHNT and CDR2 is YENEEA. The CDR3 runs to 17 residues. Trimming removed 4 bases from V and 3 bases from J; junction bases left unmatched: 7. This PCR relied on a set of 60 Vbeta primers and 13 Jbeta primers. Measured with immunoSEQ multiplex PCR; TCRdb has only the in-frame clones, and not every one. The sample shows over 75,000 clones, roughly 80% of them seen only once. Study-level results: Specificity for CMV antigens was confirmed in vitro for a few of the CMV-associated chains. Solely CMV serostatus was available to characterize immune exposure. Earlier analysis looked at TCR beta V segments, and most were productive about 87% or about 30% of the time. Later on, an analysis tied some 17,000 TCR beta sequences to HLA alleles at 0.05 false discovery rate.

Comments on this clone: What it binds is not known.

Source material: PBMCs. The chain recombines TRBV11-3 with TRBJ2-3; 13 bases align to TRBD2. The receptor was isolated from a man in his sixties in good health and CMV-seropositive. The CDR3 sequence: CASSSRLAGGGTDTQYF. The CDR3 DNA reads TGTGCCAGCAGCTCCCGACTAGCGGGGGGTGGTACAGATACGCAGTATTTT. Using reference TRBV11-3 and TRBJ2-3 for the parts outside the CDR3, the full variable domain is EAGVVQSPRYKIIEKKQPVAFWCNPISGHNTLYWYLQNLGQGPELLIRYENEEAVDDSQLPKDRFSAERLKGVDSTLKIQPAELGDSAVYLCASSSRLAGGGTDTQYFGPGTRLTVL.